This T cell receptor (beta chain) stems from a study of CD8+CD57+ T cells in acquired aplastic anemia listed by TCRdb under 2018. Background for the entire study: On average, sorted CD4+ and CD8+ cells yielded around 3.4 ug of extracted DNA, with a range of 0.2 to 27.4 ug. For healthy donor samples, the average read count was around 10 million for CD4+ cells and approximately 11 million for CD8+ cells.

Genomic DNA was used as template for profiling of TCR beta VDJ combinations and CDR3 sequences. TCR repertoire sequencing was run on an Illumina HiSeq 2000. Concerning the study's data processing: Repertoires were assessed using TRBV/TRBJ rearrangement plots, CDR3 size and DJ length profiles, and Simpson's diversity index. Whichever DNA sequence was most abundant in the deep sequencing data was defined as the immunodominant clone. CDR3 amino acid sequences were screened for sharing across subjects and were compared with published repertoires and the VDJdb database. TCRdb reworked the public reads: Q25 trimming with fastp, MiXCR clone assembly, productive beta chains retained. Rows are combined by CDR3 protein, so each entry shows the most common genes and DNA. These V and J calls derive from TCRdb rather than the authors' analysis. For this sample the table gives about 190,000 distinct CDR3 sequences, of which 54% were detected only once. The leading ten clones occupy about 17% of the sample.

Notes on this clonotype: Its antigen is unknown. Base quality data are lacking; no much larger clone is found one base away.

In the study, sorted CD4+ and CD8+ blood T cells from patients with severe aplastic anemia and from healthy subjects underwent deep sequencing of TCR repertoires. Ficoll-Paque density gradient centrifugation was used to isolate peripheral blood mononuclear cells. Before DNA extraction, CD4+ and CD8+ T cells were sorted with FACS or magnetic beads. Points the paper makes about the study in general: Patients and healthy controls showed no significant difference in CD8+ Simpson's diversity (P=0.060). Although roughly 29 CD8+ CDR3 sequences were shared by patients and controls, these sequences appeared highly expressed in patients and within the immunodominant clones of patients.

The sample taken for sequencing was sorted CD4+, CD8+, or CD8+CD57+ T cells (not recorded which) from PBMCs. The clonotype comes from a human donor in good health, serving as a control.

The CDR3 region has the sequence CASSLGTDRGETQYF. The nucleotide sequence reads as follows: TGTGCCAGCAGCTTAGGGACCGACAGAGGAGAGACCCAGTACTTC. This chain joins TRBV7-2 to TRBJ2-5, with TRBD1 perhaps the D gene, on 5 matching bases. The CDR3 goes from the cysteine to the phenylalanine over 15 residues. Only the CDR3 DNA stays, 45 bases, in frame from base 1. Cut back by 1 base and 4 bases, the V and J ends lie 13 bases apart. CDR1 SGHTA and CDR2 FQGNSA were looked up in the germline V gene.